This T cell receptor (beta chain) was retrieved from a study of a mutant IDH1 vaccine in newly diagnosed glioma. Time point in this sample: week 35, safety follow-up. All doses held 300 ug of mutant IDH1 20-mer peptide, with topical imiquimod. Here immunoSEQ multiplex PCR was the method, and the copy in TCRdb shows in-frame clones only, minus some. The repertoire holds about 27,000 clones, with about 76% as singletons. On this clone: The antigen remains undetermined.

This CDR3 region has 14 residues. Germline assignment: CDR1 SGHVS and CDR2 FQNEAQ. Trimming stripped 1 base from V and 6 bases from J, with 7 bases between. The chain employs TRBV7-8 and TRBJ1-6, with no clear D. The sequence came from a man aged 45 to 65 with glioma. This specimen was PBMCs, taken from a glioma patient whose treatment included an IDH1 peptide vaccine. For the CDR3, the DNA is TGTGCCAGCAGCTTAGACAGACTTAATTCACCCCTCCACTTT. Translated, it gives CASSLDRLNSPLHF.